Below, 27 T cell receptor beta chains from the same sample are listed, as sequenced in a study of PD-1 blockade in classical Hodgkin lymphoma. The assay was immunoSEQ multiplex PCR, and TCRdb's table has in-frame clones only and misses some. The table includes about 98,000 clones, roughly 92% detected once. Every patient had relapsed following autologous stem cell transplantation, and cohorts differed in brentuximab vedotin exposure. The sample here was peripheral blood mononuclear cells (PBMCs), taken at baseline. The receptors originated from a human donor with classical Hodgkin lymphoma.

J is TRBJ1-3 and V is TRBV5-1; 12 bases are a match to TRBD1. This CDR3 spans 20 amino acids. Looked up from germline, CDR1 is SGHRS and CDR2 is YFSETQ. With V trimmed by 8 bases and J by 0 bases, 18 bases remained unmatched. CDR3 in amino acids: CASPSDVMGQGASSGNTIYF. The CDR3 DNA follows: TGCGCCAGTCCCTCCGACGTAATGGGACAGGGGGCTAGCTCTGGAAACACCATATATTTT.

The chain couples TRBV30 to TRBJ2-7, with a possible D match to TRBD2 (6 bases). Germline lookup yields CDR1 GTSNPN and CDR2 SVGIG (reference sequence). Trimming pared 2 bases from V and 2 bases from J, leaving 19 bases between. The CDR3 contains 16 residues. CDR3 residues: CAWSSLGGAQTYEQYF. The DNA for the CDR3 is TGTGCCTGGAGTAGCCTCGGCGGGGCCCAAACCTACGAGCAGTACTTC.

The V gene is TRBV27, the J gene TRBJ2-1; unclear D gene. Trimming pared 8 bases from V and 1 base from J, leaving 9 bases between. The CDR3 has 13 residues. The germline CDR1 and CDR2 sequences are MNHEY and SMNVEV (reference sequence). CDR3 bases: TGTGCCAGCCGAGAGGCATCCTACAATGAGCAGTTCTTC. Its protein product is CASREASYNEQFF.

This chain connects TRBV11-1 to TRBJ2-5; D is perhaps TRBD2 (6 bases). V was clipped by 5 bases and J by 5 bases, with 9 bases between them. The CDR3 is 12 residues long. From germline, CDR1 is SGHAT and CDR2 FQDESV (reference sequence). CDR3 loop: CASSRSGETQYF. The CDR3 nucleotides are TGTGCCAGCAGCCGCAGCGGGGAGACCCAGTACTTC.

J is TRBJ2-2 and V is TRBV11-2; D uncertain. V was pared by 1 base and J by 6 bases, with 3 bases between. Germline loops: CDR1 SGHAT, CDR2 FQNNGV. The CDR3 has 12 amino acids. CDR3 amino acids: CASSLAPGELFF. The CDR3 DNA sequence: TGTGCCAGCAGCTTAGCCCCCGGGGAGCTGTTTTTT.

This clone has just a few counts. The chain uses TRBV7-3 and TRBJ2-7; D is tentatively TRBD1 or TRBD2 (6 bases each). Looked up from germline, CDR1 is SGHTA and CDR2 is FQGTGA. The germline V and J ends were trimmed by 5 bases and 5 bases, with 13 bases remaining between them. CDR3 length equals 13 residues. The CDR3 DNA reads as TGTGCCAGCAGCCTTCTGGGGGGCGACGAGCAGTACTTC. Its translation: CASSLLGGDEQYF.

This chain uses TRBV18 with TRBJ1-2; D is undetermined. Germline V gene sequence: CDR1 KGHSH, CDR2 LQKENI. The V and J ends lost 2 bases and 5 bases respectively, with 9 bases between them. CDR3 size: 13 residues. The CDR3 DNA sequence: TGTGCCAGCTCACCAGGAGACGTGTATGGCTACACCTTC. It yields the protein CASSPGDVYGYTF. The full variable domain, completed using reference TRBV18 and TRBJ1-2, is NAGVMQNPRHLVRRRGQEARLRCSPMKGHSHVYWYRQLPEEGLKFMVYLQKENIIDESGMPKERFSAEFPKEGPSILRIQQVVRGDSAAYFCASSPGDVYGYTFGSGTRLTVV.

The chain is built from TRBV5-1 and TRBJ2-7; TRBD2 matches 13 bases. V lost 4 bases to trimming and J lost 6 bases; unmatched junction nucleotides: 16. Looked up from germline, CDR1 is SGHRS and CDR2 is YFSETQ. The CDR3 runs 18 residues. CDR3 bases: TGCGCCAGCAGCGAGGGGGTGACTAGCGGGAGGATCATACCCGAGCAGTACTTC. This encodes CASSEGVTSGRIIPEQYF.

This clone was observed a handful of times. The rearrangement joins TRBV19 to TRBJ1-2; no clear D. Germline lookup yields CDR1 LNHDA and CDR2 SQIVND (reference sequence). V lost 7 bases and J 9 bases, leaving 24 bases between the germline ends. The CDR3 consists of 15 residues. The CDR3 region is CASMVCGGIFCRYTF. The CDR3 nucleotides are TGTGCCAGTATGGTTTGTGGAGGAATATTCTGTCGCTACACCTTC.

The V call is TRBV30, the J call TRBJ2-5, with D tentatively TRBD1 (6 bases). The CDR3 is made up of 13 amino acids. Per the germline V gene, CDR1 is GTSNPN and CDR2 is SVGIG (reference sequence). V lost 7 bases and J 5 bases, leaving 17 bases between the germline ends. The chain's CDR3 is CASAQGLRETQYF. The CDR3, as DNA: TGTGCCTCCGCCCAGGGGTTGAGGGAGACCCAGTACTTC.

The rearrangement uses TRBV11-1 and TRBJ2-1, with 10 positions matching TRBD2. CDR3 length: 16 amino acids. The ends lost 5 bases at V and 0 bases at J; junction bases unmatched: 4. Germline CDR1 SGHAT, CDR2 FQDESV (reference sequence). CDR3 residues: CASSPRLAGSYNEQFF. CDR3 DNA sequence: TGTGCCAGCAGCCCCCGACTAGCGGGCTCCTACAATGAGCAGTTCTTC. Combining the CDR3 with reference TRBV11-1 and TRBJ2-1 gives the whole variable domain EAEVAQSPRYKITEKSQAVAFWCDPISGHATLYWYRQILGQGPELLVQFQDESVVDDSQLPKDRFSAERLKGVDSTLKIQPAELGDSAMYLCASSPRLAGSYNEQFFGPGTRLTVL.

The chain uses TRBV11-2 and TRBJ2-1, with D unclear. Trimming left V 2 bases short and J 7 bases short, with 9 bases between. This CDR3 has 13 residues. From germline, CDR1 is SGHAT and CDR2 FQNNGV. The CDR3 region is CASSLPIWNEQFF. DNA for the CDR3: TGTGCCAGCAGCTTACCCATCTGGAATGAGCAGTTCTTC.

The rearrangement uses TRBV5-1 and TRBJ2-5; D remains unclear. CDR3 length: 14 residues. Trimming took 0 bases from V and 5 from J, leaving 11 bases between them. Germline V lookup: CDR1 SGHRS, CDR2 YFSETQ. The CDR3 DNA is TGCGCCAGCAGCTTGGCCCGGCCGCAGGAGACCCAGTACTTC. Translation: CASSLARPQETQYF.

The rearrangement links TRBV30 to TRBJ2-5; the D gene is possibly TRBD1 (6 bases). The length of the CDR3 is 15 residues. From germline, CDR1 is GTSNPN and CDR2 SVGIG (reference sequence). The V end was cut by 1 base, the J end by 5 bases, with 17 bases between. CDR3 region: CAWSATGLVRETQYF. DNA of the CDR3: TGTGCCTGGAGTGCGACAGGATTAGTCCGGGAGACCCAGTACTTC.

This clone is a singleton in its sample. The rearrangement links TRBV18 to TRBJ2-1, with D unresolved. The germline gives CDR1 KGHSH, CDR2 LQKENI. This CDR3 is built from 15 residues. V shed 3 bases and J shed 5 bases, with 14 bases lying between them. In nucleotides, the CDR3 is TGTGCCAGCTCACCCCCCAGGCACACAGACAATGAGCAGTTCTTC. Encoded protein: CASSPPRHTDNEQFF.

The CDR3 protein is CASSEEEGYGSNYGYTF. Here the CDR3 DNA reads TGTGCCAGCAGTGAAGAAGAGGGCTACGGGAGCAACTATGGCTACACCTTC. The rearrangement uses TRBV6-1 and TRBJ1-2, with unresolved D. The CDR3 runs to 17 residues. The ends were cut back, 1 base at V and 2 bases at J, with 17 bases in the middle. CDR1 is MNHNS, CDR2 SASEGT, per germline.

The CDR3 DNA follows: TGTGCCAGCAGTCCCGGAGGGGCCGGTAACTCCTACAATGAGCAGTTCTTC. This translates into CASSPGGAGNSYNEQFF. The V call is TRBV5-4, the J call TRBJ2-1; maybe TRBD2 (6 bases). V shed 5 bases and J shed 0 bases, with 18 bases lying between them. The germline V gene encodes CDR1 SGHNT and CDR2 YYREEE (reference sequence). CDR3 length equals 17 residues.

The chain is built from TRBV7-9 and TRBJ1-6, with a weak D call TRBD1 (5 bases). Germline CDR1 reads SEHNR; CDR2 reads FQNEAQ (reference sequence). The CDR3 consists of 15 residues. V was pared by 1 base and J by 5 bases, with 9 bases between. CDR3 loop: CASSLDGTNNSPLHF. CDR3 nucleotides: TGTGCCAGCAGCTTAGACGGGACGAATAATTCACCCCTCCACTTT.

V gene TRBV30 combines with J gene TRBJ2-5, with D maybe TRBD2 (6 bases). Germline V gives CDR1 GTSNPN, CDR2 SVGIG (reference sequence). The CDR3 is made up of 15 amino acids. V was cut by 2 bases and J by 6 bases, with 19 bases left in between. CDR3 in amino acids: CAWSPPTRWAQTQYF. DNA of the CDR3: TGTGCCTGGAGTCCGCCGACTAGATGGGCCCAGACCCAGTACTTC.

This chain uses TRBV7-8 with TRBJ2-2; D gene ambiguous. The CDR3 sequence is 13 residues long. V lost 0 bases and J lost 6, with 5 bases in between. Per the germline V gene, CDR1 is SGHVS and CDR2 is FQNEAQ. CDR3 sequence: CASSLARAGELFF. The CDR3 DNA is TGTGCCAGCAGCTTAGCGCGTGCCGGGGAGCTGTTTTTT.

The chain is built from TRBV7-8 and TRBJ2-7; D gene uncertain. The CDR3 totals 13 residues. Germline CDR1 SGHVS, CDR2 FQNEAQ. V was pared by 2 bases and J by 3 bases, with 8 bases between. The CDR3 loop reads CASSLIVGYEQYF. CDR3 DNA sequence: TGTGCCAGCAGCTTAATTGTGGGCTACGAGCAGTACTTC.

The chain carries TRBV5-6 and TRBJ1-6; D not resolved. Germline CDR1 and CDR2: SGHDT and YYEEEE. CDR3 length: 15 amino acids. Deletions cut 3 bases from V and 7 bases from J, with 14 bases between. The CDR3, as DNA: TGTGCCAGCAGCTGGCCCGGGCTCGGAAATTCACCCCTCCACTTT. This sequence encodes CASSWPGLGNSPLHF.

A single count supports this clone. In nucleotides, the CDR3 is TGTGCCAGCAGGGGACAGATCTATGGCTACACCTTC. The encoded protein is CASRGQIYGYTF. The chain has TRBV28 and TRBJ1-2; TRBD1 matches at 7 bases. The CDR3 extends over 12 amino acids. J lost 4 bases, V lost 6 bases, and 2 bases had no gene match. The germline gives CDR1 MDHEN, CDR2 SYDVKM.

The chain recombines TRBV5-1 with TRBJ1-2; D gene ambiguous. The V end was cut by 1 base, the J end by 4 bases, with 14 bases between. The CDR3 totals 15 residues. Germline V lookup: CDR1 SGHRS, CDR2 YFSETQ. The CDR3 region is CASSLFSDATYGYTF. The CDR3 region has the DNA TGCGCCAGCAGCTTGTTCTCAGATGCGACCTATGGCTACACCTTC.

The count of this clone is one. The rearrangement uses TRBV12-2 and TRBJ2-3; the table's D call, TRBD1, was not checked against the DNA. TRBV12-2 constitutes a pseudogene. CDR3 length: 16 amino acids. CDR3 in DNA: TGTGCAAGTCGCACAGGGTCTGGCGTGGGCACAGATACGCAGTATTTT. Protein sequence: CASRTGSGVGTDTQYF.

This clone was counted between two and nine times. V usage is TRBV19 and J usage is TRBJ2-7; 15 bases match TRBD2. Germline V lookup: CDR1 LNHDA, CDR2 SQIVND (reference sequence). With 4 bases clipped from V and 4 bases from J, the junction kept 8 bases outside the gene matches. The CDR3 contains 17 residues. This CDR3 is CASSTGLAGGGFYEQYF. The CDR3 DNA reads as TGTGCCAGTAGTACGGGACTAGCGGGAGGAGGATTTTACGAGCAGTACTTC.

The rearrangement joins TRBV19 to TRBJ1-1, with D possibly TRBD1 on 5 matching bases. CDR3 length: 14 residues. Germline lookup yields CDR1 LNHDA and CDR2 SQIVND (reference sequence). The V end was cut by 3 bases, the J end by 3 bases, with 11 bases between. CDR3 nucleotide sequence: TGTGCCAGTAGTATCGGGGTCAGGGACACTGAAGCTTTCTTT. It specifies CASSIGVRDTEAFF.